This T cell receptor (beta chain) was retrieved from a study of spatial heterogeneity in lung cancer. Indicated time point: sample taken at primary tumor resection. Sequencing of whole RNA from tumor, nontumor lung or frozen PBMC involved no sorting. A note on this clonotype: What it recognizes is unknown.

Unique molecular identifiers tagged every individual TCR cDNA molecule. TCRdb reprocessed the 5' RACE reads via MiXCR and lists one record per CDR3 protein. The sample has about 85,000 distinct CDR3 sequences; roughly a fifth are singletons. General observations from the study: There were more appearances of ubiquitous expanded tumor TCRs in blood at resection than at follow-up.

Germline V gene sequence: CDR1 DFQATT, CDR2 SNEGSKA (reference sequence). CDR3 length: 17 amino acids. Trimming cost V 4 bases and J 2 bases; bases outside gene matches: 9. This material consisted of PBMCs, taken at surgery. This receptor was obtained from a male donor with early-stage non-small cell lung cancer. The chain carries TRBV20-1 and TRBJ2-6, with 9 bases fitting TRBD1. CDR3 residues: CSAIWTGVGAGANVLTF. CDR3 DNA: TGCAGTGCTATCTGGACAGGGGTCGGAGCTGGGGCCAACGTCCTGACTTTC.